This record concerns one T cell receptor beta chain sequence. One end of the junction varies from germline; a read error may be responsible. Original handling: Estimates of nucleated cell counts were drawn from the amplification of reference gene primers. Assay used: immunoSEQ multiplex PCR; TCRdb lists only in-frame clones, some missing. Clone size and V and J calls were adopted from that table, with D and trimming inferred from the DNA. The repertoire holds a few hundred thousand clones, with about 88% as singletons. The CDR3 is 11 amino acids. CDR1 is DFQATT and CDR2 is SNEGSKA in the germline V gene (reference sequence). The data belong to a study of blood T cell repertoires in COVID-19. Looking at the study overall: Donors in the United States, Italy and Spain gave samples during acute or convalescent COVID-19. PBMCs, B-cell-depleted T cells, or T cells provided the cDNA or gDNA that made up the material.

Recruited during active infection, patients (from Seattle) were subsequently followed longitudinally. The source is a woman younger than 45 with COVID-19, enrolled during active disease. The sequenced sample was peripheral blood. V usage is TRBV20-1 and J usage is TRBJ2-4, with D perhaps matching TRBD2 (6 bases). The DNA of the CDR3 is TGCAGTGCTACCCGTGACAGTCAGGAGGGGTTC. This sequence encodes CSATRDSQEGF.